The clone carrying this TCR beta chain was observed a single time. The method was immunoSEQ multiplex PCR; TCRdb's version includes in-frame clones alone and lacks a portion of them. The data hold 58,000 or so clones, with 83% observed a single time. The sample belongs to a study of OX40 agonist ivuxolimab in advanced cancers. This CDR3 is built from 17 residues. Germline assignment: CDR1 SGHDN and CDR2 FVKESK. The V end lost 1 base, the J end lost 5 bases, and 20 bases lay between the germline ends. The source was CD4+ or CD8+ T cells sorted from blood, collected in a trial of the OX40 agonist ivuxolimab. This TCR derives from an adult with an advanced solid tumor such as melanoma, head and neck, liver or kidney cancer. J is TRBJ1-2 and V is TRBV14; D not resolved. For the CDR3, the DNA is TGTGCCAGCAGCCAAGCAGTCTCAAGACATGCTTTGTATGGCTACACCTTC. The encoded protein is CASSQAVSRHALYGYTF.